Listed below are T cell receptor beta chains from one sample, sequenced in a study of CXCR3-negative and CXCR3-positive naive CD8 T cells. After re-calling the 5' RACE reads, TCRdb lists one entry per CDR3 protein, DNA absent. The record lists some 130,000 distinct CDR3 sequences, of which the ten most abundant hold nearly 0.5%. Material for sequencing was naive CXCR3- CD8+ T cells from blood. These receptors all stem from a human donor in good health. Some clones in this sample may be carry-over from other donors' samples. Both conserved end residues are part of each CDR3. The order of the fields is V gene, CDR3 length, J gene, CDR3 protein.

TRBV20-1	14	TRBJ2-7	CSARGMAESYEQYF
TRBV29-1	11	TRBJ2-7	CSVGTRYEQYF
TRBV3-1	17	TRBJ2-7	CASSQPPGLAGDYEQYF
TRBV18	14	TRBJ1-1	CASSPADSPTEAFF
TRBV12-3/TRBV12-4	16	TRBJ2-1	CASIGTSGGDYNEQFF
TRBV10-3	13	TRBJ1-1	CAISVRLNTEAFF
TRBV29-1	14	TRBJ2-2	CSVEDLDFPGELFF
TRBV27	15	TRBJ2-7	CASTTWGRRGYEQYF
TRBV3-1	18	TRBJ2-7	CASSQPPEDRGIAYEQYF
TRBV23-1	16	TRBJ2-7	CASPPYGTGVSYEQYF
TRBV12-3/TRBV12-4	16	TRBJ2-1	CASSLDTSGGDNEQFF
TRBV29-1	12	TRBJ2-7	CSVADRVGEQYF
TRBV12-3/TRBV12-4	15	TRBJ1-1	CASSKAEQDGTEAFF
TRBV20-1	14	TRBJ2-7	CSASAGDPGETQYF
TRBV4-3	15	TRBJ2-4	CASSHGSGKENIQYF
TRBV20-1	12	TRBJ1-2	CSARWLEYGYTF
TRBV12-3/TRBV12-4	14	TRBJ2-7	CASSQRGIHYEQYF
TRBV29-1	11	TRBJ1-1	CSSSGGTEAFF
TRBV29-1	12	TRBJ2-1	CSRTSRYNEQFF
TRBV7-6	16	TRBJ1-5	CASSFFRALGNQPQHF
TRBV12-3/TRBV12-4	15	TRBJ1-1	CTSSLGLLSSTEAFF
TRBV21-1	15	TRBJ2-5	CASSQYRDYEEIQYF
TRBV12-3/TRBV12-4	13	TRBJ2-2	CASSFHITGELFF
TRBV25-1	13	TRBJ1-3	CASSDPPGNTIYF
TRBV29-1	20	TRBJ1-2	CSVDALRRLSGGRGVYGYTF
TRBV29-1	11	TRBJ2-7	CSVHRGNEQYF
TRBV7-2	13	TRBJ2-3	CASSSAAVDTQYF
TRBV7-9	15	TRBJ2-1	CASSSTYPSDNEQFF
TRBV7-9	13	TRBJ2-5	CASGLAGHETQYF
TRBV12-3/TRBV12-4	11	TRBJ2-3	CASSNTGGQYF
TRBV7-8	12	TRBJ2-5	CASSPMGETQYF
TRBV29-1	14	TRBJ2-7	CSVVRGASSYEQYF
TRBV4-2	14	TRBJ1-1	CASSLGTGDTEAFF
TRBV5-6	12	TRBJ1-1	CASSHLGTEAFF
TRBV20-1	14	TRBJ2-7	CSARDWDGSYEQYF
TRBV6-2/TRBV6-3	15	TRBJ2-2	CASSYGQGASGELFF
TRBV29-1	13	TRBJ1-5	CSVGWNGDQPQHF
TRBV29-1	17	TRBJ2-7	CSVEEVGPAGGPYEQYF
TRBV14	16	TRBJ2-7	CASSRGTRDDTYEQYF
TRBV5-5	14	TRBJ1-5	CASSLGQGAQPQHF
TRBV7-3	15	TRBJ2-3	CASSLGALGTDTQYF
TRBV14	15	TRBJ2-5	CASSRGVTGVETQYF
TRBV5-1	17	TRBJ2-7	CASSLVGAEGGSYEQYF
TRBV7-3	14	TRBJ2-1	CASSLPGTGNEQFF
TRBV10-3	15	TRBJ2-7	CAISDRDTIYYEQYF
TRBV6-5	13	TRBJ2-7	CASSYMGEDEQYF
TRBV7-6	16	TRBJ2-1	CASSLLVRGASNEQFF